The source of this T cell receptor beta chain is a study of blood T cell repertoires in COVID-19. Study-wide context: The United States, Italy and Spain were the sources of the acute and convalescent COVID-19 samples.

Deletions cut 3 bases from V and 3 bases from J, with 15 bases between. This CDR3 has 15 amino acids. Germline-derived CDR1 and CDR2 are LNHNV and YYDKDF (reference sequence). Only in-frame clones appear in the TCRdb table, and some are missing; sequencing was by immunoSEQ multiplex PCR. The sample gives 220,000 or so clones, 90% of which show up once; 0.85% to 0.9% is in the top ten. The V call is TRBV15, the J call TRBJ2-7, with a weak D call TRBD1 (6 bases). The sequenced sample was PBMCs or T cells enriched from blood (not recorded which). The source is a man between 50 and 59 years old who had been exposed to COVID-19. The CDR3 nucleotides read TGTGCCACCAGCAGGGGTCGAACAGGGATCTACGAGCAGTACTTC. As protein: CATSRGRTGIYEQYF. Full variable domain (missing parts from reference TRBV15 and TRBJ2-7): DAMVIQNPRYQVTQFGKPVTLSCSQTLNHNVMYWYQQKSSQAPKLLFHYYDKDFNNEADTPDNFQSRRPNTSFCFLDIRSPGLGDTAMYLCATSRGRTGIYEQYFGPGTRLTVT.